Here is one T cell receptor beta chain with its context. Antigen: not known. CD4+ T cell IFNgamma after overnight CMV lysate exposure gave donor CMV status. The sample belongs to a study of naive and memory T cell subsets. Study-wide results and caveats: A few larger clonotypes appeared in naive repertoires, especially CD8, possibly memory cells re-expressing CD45RA.

An equimolar mix of two oligonucleotides served as the beta constant-region primer for TRBC1 and TRBC2. Ligated cDNA was amplified by four rounds of PCR with nested alpha and beta constant-region primers and SP2. The cDNA 3' end received a ligated single-stranded oligonucleotide carrying the SP2 primer and a 12-nucleotide UMI. MiXCR, run by TCRdb on the UMI-ligation and nested PCR reads, gives a single entry per CDR3 protein. The sample has about 160,000 distinct CDR3 sequences, roughly 20% seen once. Per the germline V gene, CDR1 is SGHRS and CDR2 is YFSETQ. This CDR3 has 14 amino acids. V was shortened by 3 bases and J by 1 base, with 11 bases between the two germline ends.

This chain links TRBV5-1 with TRBJ2-7; D uncertain. This clonotype originated in a human donor in good health. The sample was naive CD4+ T cells from blood. CDR3 DNA: TGCGCCAGCAGCTCAGGAGCAGATTCCTACGAGCAGTACTTC. This encodes CASSSGADSYEQYF.